This entry is about one T cell receptor beta chain. Its antigen is undetermined. The sample belongs to a study of identical twins. Between the trimmed V and J ends, which lost 6 bases and 8 bases, there was a span of 13 bases. This CDR3 has 12 amino acids. Germline assignment: CDR1 MDHEN and CDR2 SYDVKM. TCRdb reanalysed the 5' RACE reads using MiXCR and keeps one entry per CDR3 protein. The sample lists 200,000 to 300,000 distinct CDR3 sequences, 10% to 13% occurring once. Study-level results: Twins' surplus sharing was weaker for beta out-of-frame sequences. Recombination models fit unrelated individuals' TCR alpha sharing but underestimated twins'. Insertions were fewer in abundant cord blood beta clonotypes, whereas memory repertoires showed none of this pattern. Diverse VJ usage suggested most zero-insertion clonotypes were not invariant T cells.

The sequence was collected from a man in his forties or fifties in good health. Source material: memory T cells sorted from blood. This chain connects TRBV28 to TRBJ1-2, with D hard to call. CDR3 bases: TGTGCCAGCAGGACGGGCCTCTCGGGCTACACCTTC. Protein product: CASRTGLSGYTF.